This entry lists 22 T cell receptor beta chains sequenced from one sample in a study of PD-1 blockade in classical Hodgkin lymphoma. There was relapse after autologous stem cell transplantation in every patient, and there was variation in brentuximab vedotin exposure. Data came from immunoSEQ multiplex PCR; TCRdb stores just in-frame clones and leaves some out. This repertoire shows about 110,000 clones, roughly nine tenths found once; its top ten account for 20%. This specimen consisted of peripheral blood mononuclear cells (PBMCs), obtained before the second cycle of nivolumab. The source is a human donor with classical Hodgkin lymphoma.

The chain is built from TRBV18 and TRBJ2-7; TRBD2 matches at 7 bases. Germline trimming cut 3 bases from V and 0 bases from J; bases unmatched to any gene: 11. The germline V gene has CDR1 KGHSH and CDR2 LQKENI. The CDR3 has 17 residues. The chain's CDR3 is CASSPVTSSKSSYEQYF. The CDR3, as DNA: TGTGCCAGCTCACCCGTGACTAGCTCCAAAAGCTCCTACGAGCAGTACTTC.

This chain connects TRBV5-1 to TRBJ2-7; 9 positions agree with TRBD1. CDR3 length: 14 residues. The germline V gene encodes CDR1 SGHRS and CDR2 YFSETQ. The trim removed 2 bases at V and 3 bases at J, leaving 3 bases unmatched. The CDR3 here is CASSFEGQGYEQYF. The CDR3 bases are TGCGCCAGCAGCTTTGAGGGACAGGGCTACGAGCAGTACTTC.

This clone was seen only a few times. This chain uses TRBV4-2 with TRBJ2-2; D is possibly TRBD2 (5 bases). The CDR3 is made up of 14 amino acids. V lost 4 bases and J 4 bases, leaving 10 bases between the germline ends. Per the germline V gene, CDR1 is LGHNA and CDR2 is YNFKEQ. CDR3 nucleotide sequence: TGTGCCAGCAGCCCACATCGGGGCACCGGGGAGCTGTTTTTT. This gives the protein CASSPHRGTGELFF.

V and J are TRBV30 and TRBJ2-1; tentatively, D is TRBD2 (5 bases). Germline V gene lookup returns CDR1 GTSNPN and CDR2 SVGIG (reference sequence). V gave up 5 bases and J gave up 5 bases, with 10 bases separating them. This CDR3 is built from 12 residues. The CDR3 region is CAWEDFNNEQFF. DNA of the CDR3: TGTGCCTGGGAGGACTTTAACAATGAGCAGTTCTTC.

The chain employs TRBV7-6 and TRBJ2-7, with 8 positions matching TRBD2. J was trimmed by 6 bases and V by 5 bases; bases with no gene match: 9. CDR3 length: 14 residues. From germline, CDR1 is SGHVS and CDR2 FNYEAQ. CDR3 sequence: CASSLGAGVGEQYF. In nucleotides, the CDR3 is TGTGCCAGCAGCCTGGGAGCGGGAGTTGGCGAGCAGTACTTC.

The CDR3 loop is CASISGAGGTEAFF. The CDR3 DNA is TGCGCCAGCATTTCCGGGGCTGGGGGAACTGAAGCTTTCTTT. The rearrangement joins TRBV5-1 to TRBJ1-1, with D possibly matching TRBD1 (5 bases). The germline V gene has CDR1 SGHRS and CDR2 YFSETQ. V lost 6 bases to trimming and J lost 5 bases, with 17 bases between them. The CDR3 spans 14 residues.

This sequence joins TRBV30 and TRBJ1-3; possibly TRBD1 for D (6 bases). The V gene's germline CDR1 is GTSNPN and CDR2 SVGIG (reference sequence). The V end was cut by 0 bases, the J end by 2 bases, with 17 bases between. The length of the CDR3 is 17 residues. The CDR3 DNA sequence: TGTGCCTGGAGTGTATCCGTAGGGGGACTTGCTGGAAACACCATATATTTT. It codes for CAWSVSVGGLAGNTIYF.

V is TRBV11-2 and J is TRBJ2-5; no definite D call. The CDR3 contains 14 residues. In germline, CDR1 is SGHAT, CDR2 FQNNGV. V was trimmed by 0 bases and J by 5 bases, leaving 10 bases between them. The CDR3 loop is CASSLERLSETQYF. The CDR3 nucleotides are TGTGCCAGCAGCTTAGAGCGGTTGTCGGAGACCCAGTACTTC.

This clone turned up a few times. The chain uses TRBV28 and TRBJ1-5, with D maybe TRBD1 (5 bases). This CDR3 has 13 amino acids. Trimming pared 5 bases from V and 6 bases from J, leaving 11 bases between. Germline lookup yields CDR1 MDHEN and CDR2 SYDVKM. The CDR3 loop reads CASSPIGGQPQHF. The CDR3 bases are TGTGCCAGCAGTCCTATTGGGGGTCAGCCCCAGCATTTT.

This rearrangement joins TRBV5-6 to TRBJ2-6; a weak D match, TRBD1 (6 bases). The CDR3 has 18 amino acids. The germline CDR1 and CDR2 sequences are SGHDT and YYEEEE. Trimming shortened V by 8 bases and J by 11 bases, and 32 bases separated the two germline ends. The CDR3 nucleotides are TGTGCCAGTAACACACAGGGCCTCTCGGCTCAACCGTTCGACGTCCTGACTTTC. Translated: CASNTQGLSAQPFDVLTF.

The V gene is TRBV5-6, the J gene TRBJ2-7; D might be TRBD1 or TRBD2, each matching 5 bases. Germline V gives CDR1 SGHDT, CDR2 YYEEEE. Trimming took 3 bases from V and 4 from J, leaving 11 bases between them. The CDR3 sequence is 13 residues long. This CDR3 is CASSSTGAYEQYF. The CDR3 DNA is TGTGCCAGCAGCTCGACCGGGGCTTACGAGCAGTACTTC. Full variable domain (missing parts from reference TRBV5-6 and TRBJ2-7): DAGVTQSPTHLIKTRGQQVTLRCSPKSGHDTVSWYQQALGQGPQFIFQYYEEEERQRGNFPDRFSGHQFPNYSSELNVNALLLGDSALYLCASSSTGAYEQYFGPGTRLTVT.

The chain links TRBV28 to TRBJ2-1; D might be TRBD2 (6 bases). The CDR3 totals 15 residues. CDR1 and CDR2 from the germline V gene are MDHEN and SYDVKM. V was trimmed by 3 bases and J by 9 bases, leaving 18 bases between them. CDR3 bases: TGTGCCAGCAGTTTGGGGGGAGGCGGTGGCGGTGAGCAGTTCTTC. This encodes CASSLGGGGGGEQFF.

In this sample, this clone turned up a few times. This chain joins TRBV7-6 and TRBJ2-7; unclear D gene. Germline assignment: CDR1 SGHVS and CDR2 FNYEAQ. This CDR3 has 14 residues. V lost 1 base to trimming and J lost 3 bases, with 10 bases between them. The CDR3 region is CASSLGYGNYEQYF. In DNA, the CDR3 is TGTGCCAGCAGCTTAGGGTACGGTAACTACGAGCAGTACTTC.

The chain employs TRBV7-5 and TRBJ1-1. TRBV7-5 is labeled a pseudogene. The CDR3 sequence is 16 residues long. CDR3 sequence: CVRSLVGTVGVTEAFF. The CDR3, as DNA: TGTGTCAGAAGCTTAGTCGGCACAGTGGGGGTGACTGAAGCTTTCTTT.

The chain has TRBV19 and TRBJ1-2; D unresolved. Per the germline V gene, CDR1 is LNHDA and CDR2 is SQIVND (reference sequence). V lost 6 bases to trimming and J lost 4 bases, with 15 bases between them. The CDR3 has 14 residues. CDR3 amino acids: CASSSRDFGYGYTF. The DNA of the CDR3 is TGTGCCAGTAGCTCGAGGGATTTCGGCTATGGCTACACCTTC.

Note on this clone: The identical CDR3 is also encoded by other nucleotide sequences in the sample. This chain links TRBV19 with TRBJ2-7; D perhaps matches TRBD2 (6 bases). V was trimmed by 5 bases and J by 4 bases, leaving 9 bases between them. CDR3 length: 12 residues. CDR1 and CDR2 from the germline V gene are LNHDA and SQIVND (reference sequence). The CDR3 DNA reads TGTGCCAGTAGTCCTGGAGGGTACGAGCAGTACTTC. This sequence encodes CASSPGGYEQYF.

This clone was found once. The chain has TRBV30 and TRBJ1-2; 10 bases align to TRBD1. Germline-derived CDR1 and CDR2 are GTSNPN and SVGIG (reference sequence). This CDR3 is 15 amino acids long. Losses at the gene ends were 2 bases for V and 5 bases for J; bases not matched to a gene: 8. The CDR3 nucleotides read TGTGCCTGGAGTTTGACAGGGGGCGCGGAGTATGGCTACACCTTC. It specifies CAWSLTGGAEYGYTF.

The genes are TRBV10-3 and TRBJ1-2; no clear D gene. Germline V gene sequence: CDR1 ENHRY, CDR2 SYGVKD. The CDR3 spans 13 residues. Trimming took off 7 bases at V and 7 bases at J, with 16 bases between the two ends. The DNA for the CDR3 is TGTGCCATCATGCAGGCCCCCGGGAGTGGCTACACCTTC. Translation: CAIMQAPGSGYTF.

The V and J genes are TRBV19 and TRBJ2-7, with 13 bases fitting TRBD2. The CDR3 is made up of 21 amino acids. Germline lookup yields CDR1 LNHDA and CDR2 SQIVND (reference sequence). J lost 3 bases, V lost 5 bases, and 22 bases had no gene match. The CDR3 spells CASSSTGTSGTLTGNLYEQYF. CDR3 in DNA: TGTGCCAGTAGTTCGACCGGGACTAGCGGGACCCTAACCGGTAACCTCTACGAGCAGTACTTC.

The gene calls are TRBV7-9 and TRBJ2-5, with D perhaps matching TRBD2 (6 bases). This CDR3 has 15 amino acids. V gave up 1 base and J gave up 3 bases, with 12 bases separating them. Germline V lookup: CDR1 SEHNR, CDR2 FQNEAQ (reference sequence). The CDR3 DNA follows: TGTGCCAGCAGCTTAGTCCCTGGGAGGAAAGAGACCCAGTACTTC. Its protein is CASSLVPGRKETQYF. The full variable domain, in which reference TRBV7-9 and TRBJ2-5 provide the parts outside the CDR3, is DTGVSQNPRHKITKRGQNVTFRCDPISEHNRLYWYRQTLGQGPEFLTYFQNEAQLEKSRLLSDRFSAERPKGSFSTLEIQRTEQGDSAMYLCASSLVPGRKETQYFGPGTRLLVL.

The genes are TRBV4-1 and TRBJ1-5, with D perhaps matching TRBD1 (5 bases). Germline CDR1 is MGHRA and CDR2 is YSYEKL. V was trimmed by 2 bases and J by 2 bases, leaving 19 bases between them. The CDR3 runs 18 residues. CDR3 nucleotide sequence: TGCGCCAGCAGCCAAAATCCTCCCCTACAGGTCCGCAATCAGCCCCAGCATTTT. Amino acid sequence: CASSQNPPLQVRNQPQHF.

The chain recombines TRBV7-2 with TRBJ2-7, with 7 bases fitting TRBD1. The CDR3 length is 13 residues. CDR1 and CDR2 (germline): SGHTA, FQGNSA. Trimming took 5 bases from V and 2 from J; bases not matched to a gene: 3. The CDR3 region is CASSETGTYEQYF. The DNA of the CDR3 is TGTGCCAGCAGCGAGACAGGGACCTACGAGCAGTACTTC.